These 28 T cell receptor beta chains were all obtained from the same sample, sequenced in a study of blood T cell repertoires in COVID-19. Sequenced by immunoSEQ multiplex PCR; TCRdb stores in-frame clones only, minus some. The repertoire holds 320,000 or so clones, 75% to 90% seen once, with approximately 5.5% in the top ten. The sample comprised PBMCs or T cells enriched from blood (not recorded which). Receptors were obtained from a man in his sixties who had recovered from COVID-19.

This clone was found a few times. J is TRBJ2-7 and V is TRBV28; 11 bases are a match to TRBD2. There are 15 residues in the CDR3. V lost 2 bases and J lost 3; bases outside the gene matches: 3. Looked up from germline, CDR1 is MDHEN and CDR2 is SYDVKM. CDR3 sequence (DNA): TGTGCCAGCAGTTTAGGGACTAGCGGCCTCTACGAGCAGTACTTC. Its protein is CASSLGTSGLYEQYF.

CDR3 sequence (DNA): TGTGCCAGCAGCCAGACAGGGAATCAGCCCCAGCATTTT. Translating it yields CASSQTGNQPQHF. This chain links TRBV6-5 with TRBJ1-5; 7 nucleotides agree with TRBD1. This CDR3 spans 13 amino acids. Trimming cost V 6 bases and J 4 bases; bases outside gene matches: 3. Germline loops: CDR1 MNHEY, CDR2 SVGAGI.

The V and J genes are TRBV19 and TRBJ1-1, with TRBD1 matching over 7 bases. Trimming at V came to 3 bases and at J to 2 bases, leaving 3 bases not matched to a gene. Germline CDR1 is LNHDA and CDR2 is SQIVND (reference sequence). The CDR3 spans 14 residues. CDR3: CASSIDRENTEAFF. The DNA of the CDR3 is TGTGCCAGTAGTATTGACAGGGAAAACACTGAAGCTTTCTTT.

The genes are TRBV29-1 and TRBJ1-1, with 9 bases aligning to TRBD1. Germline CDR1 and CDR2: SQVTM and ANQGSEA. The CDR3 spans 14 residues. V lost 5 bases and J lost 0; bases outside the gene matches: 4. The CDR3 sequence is CSVWTGVMNTEAFF. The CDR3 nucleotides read TGCAGCGTTTGGACAGGGGTCATGAACACTGAAGCTTTCTTT. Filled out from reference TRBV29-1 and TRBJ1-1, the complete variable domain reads SAVISQKPSRDICQRGTSLTIQCQVDSQVTMMFWYRQQPGQSLTLIATANQGSEATYESGFVIDKFPISRPNLTFSTLTVSNMSPEDSSIYLCSVWTGVMNTEAFFGQGTRLTVV.

CDR3 sequence reads: CASRGRVSSPLHF. CDR3 nucleotides: TGTGCCAGCAGGGGCAGGGTCTCTTCACCCCTCCACTTT. J is TRBJ1-6 and V is TRBV28; maybe TRBD1 (5 bases). Germline CDR1 and CDR2: MDHEN and SYDVKM. This CDR3 contains 13 residues. V shed 6 bases and J shed 9 bases, with 12 bases lying between them.

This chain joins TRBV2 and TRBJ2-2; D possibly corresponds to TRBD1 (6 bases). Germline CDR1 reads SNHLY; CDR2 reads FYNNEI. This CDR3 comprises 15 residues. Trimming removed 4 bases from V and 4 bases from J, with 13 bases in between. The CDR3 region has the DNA TGTGCCAGCAGTGTTGTGGGGGCCCCCACCGGGGAGCTGTTTTTT. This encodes CASSVVGAPTGELFF.

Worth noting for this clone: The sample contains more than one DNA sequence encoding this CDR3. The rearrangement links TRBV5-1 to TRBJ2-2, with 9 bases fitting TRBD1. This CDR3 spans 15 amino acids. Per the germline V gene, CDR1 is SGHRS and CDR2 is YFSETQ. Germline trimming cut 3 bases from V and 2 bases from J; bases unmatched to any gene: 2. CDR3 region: CASSSGQGNTGELFF. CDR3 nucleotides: TGCGCCAGCAGCTCGGGACAGGGAAACACCGGGGAGCTGTTTTTT.

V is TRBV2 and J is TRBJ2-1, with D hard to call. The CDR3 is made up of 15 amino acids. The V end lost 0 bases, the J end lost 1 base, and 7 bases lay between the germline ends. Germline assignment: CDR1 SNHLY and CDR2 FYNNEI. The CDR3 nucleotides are TGTGCCAGCAGTGAAGCCTTGGCTTCCTACAATGAGCAGTTCTTC. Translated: CASSEALASYNEQFF.

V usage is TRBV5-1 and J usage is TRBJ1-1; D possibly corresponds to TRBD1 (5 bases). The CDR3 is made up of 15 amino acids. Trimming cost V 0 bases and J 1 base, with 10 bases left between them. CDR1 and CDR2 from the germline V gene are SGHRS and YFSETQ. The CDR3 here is CASSLGGLPNTEAFF. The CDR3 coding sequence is TGCGCCAGCAGCTTGGGGGGCTTACCGAACACTGAAGCTTTCTTT. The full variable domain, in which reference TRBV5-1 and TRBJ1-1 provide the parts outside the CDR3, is KAGVTQTPRYLIKTRGQQVTLSCSPISGHRSVSWYQQTPGQGLQFLFEYFSETQRNKGNFPGRFSGRQFSNSRSEMNVSTLELGDSALYLCASSLGGLPNTEAFFGQGTRLTVV.

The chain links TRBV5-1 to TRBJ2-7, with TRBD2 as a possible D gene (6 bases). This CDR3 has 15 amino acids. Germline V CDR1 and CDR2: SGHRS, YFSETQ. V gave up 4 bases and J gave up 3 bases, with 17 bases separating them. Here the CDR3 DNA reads TGCGCCAGCAGCGTGGTAACCGGGAGTAACTACGAGCAGTACTTC. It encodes CASSVVTGSNYEQYF.

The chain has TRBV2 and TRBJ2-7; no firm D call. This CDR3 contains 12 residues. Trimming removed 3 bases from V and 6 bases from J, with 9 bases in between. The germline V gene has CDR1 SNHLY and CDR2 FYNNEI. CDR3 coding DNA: TGTGCCAGCAGTGAGGTCGCCGGCGAGCAGTACTTC. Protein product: CASSEVAGEQYF.

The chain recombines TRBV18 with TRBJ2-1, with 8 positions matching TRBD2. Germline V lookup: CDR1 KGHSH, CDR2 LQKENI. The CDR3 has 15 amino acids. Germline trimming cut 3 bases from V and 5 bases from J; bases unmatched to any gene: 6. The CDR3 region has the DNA TGTGCCAGCTCACCCACGGTAGCGGGACACAATGAGCAGTTCTTC. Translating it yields CASSPTVAGHNEQFF. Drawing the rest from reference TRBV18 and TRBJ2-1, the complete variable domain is NAGVMQNPRHLVRRRGQEARLRCSPMKGHSHVYWYRQLPEEGLKFMVYLQKENIIDESGMPKERFSAEFPKEGPSILRIQQVVRGDSAAYFCASSPTVAGHNEQFFGPGTRLTVL.

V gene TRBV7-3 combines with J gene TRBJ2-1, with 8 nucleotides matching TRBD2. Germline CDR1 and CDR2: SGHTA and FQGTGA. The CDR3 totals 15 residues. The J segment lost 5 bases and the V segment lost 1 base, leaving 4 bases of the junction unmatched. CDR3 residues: CASSLSGRPNNEQFF. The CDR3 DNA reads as TGTGCCAGCAGCTTAAGCGGGAGGCCCAACAATGAGCAGTTCTTC.

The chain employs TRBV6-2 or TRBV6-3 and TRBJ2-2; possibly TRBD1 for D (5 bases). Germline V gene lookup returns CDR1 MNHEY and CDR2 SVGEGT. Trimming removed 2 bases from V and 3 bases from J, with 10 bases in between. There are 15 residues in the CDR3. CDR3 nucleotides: TGTGCCAGCAGTTACCAAGGACACTACACCGGGGAGCTGTTTTTT. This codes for CASSYQGHYTGELFF.

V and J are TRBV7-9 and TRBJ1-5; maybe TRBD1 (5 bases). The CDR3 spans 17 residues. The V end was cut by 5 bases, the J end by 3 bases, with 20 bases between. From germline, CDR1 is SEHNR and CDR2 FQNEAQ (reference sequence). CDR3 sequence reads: CASSPPPIQGTNQPQHF. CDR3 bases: TGTGCCAGCAGCCCACCCCCGATTCAGGGAACCAATCAGCCCCAGCATTTT.

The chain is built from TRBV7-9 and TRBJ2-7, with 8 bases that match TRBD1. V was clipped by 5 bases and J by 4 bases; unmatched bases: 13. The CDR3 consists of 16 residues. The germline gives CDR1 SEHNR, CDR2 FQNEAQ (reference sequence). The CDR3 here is CASSPSWDRSPYEQYF. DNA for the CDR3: TGTGCCAGCAGCCCATCTTGGGACAGGTCCCCGTACGAGCAGTACTTC.

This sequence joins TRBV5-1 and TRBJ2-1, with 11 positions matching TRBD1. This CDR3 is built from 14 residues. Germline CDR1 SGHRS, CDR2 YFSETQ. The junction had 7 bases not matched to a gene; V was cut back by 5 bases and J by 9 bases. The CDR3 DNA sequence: TGCGCCAGCAGTTACCGGACAGGGGGCTTTGAGCAGTTCTTC. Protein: CASSYRTGGFEQFF.

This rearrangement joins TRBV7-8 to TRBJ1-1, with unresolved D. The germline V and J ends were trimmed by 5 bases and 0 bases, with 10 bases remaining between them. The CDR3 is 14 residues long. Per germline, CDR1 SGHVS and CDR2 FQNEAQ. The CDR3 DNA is TGTGCCAGCAGCCTACAGACCATGAACACTGAAGCTTTCTTT. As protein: CASSLQTMNTEAFF.

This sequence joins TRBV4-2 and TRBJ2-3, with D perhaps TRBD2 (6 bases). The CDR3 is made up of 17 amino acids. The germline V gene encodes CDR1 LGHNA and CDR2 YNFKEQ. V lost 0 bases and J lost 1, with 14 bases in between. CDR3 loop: CASSQDGASVGTDTQYF. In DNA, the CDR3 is TGTGCCAGCAGCCAAGATGGAGCTAGCGTCGGCACAGATACGCAGTATTTT.

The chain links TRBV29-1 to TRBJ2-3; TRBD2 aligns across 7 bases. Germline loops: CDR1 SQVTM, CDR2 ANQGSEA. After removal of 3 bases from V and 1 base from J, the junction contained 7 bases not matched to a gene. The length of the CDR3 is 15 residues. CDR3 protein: CSVEVLAPGTDTQYF. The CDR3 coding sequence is TGCAGCGTTGAGGTACTAGCGCCTGGCACAGATACGCAGTATTTT.

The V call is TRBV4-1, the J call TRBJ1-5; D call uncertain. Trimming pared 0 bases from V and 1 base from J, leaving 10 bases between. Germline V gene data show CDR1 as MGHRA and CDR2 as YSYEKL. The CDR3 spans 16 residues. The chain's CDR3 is CASSQDWSFSNQPQHF. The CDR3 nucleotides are TGCGCCAGCAGCCAAGATTGGAGTTTCAGCAATCAGCCCCAGCATTTT.

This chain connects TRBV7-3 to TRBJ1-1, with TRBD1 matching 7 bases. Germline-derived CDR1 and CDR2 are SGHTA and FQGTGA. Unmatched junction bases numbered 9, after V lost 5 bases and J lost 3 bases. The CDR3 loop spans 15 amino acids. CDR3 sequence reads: CASSRNRGLDTEAFF. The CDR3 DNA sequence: TGTGCCAGCAGCCGAAACAGGGGATTGGACACTGAAGCTTTCTTT.

CDR3 nucleotide sequence: TGCGCCAGCAGCTTGTGGGGGGAAAGCTCCTACAATGAGCAGTTCTTC. Its protein is CASSLWGESSYNEQFF. The gene calls are TRBV5-1 and TRBJ2-1; D may be TRBD2 (6 bases). This CDR3 spans 16 amino acids. With 1 base removed from V and 0 bases from J, the gap between germline ends came to 11 bases. Germline V gene lookup returns CDR1 SGHRS and CDR2 YFSETQ.

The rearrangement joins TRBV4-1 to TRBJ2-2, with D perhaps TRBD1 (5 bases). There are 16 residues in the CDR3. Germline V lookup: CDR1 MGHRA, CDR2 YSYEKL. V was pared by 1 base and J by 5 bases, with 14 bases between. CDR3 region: CASSQGPLRGTGELFF. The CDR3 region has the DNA TGCGCCAGCAGCCAAGGACCCCTTAGGGGAACCGGGGAGCTGTTTTTT.

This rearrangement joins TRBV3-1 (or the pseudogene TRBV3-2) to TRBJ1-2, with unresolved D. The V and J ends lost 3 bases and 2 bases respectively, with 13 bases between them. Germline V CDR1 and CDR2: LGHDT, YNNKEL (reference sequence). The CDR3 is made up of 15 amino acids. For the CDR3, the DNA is TGTGCCAGCAGCCAGAACCAAGAGGCCAACTATGGCTACACCTTC. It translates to CASSQNQEANYGYTF.

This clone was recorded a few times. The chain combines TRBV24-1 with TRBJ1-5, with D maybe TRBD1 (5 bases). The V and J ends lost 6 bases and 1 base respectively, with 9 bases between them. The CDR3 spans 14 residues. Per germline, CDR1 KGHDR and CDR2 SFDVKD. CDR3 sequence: CATSTQGSNQPQHF. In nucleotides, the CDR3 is TGTGCCACCAGTACGCAGGGAAGCAATCAGCCCCAGCATTTT.

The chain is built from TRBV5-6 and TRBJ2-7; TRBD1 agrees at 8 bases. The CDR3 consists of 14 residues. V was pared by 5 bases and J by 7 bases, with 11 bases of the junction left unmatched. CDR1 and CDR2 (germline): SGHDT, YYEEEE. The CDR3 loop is CASSPDRVLREQYF. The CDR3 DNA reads TGTGCCAGCAGTCCGGACAGGGTTTTGAGAGAGCAGTACTTC.

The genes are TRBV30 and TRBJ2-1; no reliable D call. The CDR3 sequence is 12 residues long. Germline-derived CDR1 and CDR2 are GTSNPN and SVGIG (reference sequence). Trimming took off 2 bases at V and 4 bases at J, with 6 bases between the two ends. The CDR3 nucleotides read TGTGCCTGGAGTTTCGGTTACAATGAGCAGTTCTTC. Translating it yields CAWSFGYNEQFF. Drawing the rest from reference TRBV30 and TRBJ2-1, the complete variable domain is SQTIHQWPATLVQPVGSPLSLECTVEGTSNPNLYWYRQAAGRGLQLLFYSVGIGQISSEVPQNLSASRPQDRQFILSSKKLLLSDSGFYLCAWSFGYNEQFFGPGTRLTVL.